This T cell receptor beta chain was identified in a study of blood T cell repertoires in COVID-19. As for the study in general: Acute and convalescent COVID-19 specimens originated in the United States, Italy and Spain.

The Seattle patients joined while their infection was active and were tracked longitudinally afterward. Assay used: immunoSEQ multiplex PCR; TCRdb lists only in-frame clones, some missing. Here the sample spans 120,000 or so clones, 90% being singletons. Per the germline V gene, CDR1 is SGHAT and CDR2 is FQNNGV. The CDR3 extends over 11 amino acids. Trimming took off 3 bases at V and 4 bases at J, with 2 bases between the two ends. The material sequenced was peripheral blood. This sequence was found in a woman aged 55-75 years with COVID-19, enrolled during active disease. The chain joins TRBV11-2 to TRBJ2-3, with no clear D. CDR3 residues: CASSFADTQYF. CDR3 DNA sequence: TGTGCCAGCAGCTTCGCAGATACGCAGTATTTT.